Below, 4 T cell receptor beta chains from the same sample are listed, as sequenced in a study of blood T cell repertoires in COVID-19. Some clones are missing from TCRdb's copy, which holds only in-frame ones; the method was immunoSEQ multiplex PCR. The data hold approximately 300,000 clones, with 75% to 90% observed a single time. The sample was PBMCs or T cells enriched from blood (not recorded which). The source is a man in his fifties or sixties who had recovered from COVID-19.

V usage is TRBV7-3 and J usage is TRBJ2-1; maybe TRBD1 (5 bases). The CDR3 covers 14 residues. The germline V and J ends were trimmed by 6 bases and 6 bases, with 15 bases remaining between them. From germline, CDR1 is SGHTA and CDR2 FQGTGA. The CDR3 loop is CASSSQGRGNEQFF. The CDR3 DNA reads TGTGCCAGCAGTTCTCAGGGAAGAGGCAATGAGCAGTTCTTC.

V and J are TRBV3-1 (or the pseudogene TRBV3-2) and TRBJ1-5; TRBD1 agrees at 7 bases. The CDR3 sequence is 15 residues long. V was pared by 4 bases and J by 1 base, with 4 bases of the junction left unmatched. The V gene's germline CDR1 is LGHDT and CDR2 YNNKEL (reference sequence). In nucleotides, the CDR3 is TGTGCCAGCAGCCGGGGACAGACGAGCAATCAGCCCCAGCATTTT. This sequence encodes CASSRGQTSNQPQHF.

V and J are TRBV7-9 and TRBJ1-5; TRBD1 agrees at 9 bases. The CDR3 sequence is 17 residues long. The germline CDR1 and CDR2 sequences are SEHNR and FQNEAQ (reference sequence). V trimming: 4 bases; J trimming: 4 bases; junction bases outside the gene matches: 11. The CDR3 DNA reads TGTGCCAGCAGCTCGACTTCTACAGGGGGCTGGAATCAGCCCCAGCATTTT. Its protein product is CASSSTSTGGWNQPQHF.

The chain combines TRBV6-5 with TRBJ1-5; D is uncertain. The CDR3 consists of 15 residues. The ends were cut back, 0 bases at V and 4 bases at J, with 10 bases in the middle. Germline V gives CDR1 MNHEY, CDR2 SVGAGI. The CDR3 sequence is CASSYSPEPNQPQHF. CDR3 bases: TGTGCCAGCAGTTACTCCCCGGAGCCGAATCAGCCCCAGCATTTT.